The entry below describes one TCR beta chain. This record belongs to a study of blood T cell repertoires in COVID-19. This table comes from immunoSEQ multiplex PCR, and its TCRdb copy is limited to in-frame clones, with some not included. The data contain some 250,000 clones, about three quarters of them singletons. CDR1 MNHEY and CDR2 SVGAGI come from the germline V gene. V was cut by 4 bases and J by 4 bases, with 14 bases left in between. The CDR3 runs to 15 residues. The chain uses TRBV6-5 and TRBJ2-1, with D maybe TRBD1 (5 bases). This sequence was found in a woman older than 75 with acute or convalescent COVID-19. What was sequenced was peripheral blood. CDR3 nucleotides: TGTGCCAGCAGTTCTCAGGGCCGAGGTTACAATGAGCAGTTCTTC. Its translation is CASSSQGRGYNEQFF.